The source of this T cell receptor (beta chain) is a study of blood T cell repertoires in COVID-19. Overall study context: Some COVID-19 samples were acute and others convalescent; all came from the United States, Italy and Spain.

Clinical histories supplied by participants themselves formed the basis of cohort assignment. Only in-frame clones appear in the TCRdb table, and some are missing; sequencing was by immunoSEQ multiplex PCR. The data contain more than 450,000 clones, 87% of them singletons. The receptor was derived from a woman in her late teens or twenties who had recovered from COVID-19. Sequenced material: PBMCs or T cells enriched from blood (not recorded which).

CDR3 sequence (DNA): TGTGCCAGCTCACCACCAGGGCGGGCGCAGGTCTACGAGCAGTACTTC. It codes for CASSPPGRAQVYEQYF. The gene calls are TRBV18 and TRBJ2-7; D is possibly TRBD2 (5 bases). Per germline, CDR1 KGHSH and CDR2 LQKENI. The CDR3 spans 16 residues. V dropped 0 bases and J dropped 3 bases, with 15 bases sitting between them.